This TCR beta chain was documented in a study of T cell repertoires in cytomegalovirus infection. With regard to this clonotype: Its target is not known.

Study-level findings and limits: HLA-C-restricted TCR beta clonotypes specific for CMV led the ex vivo response.

One entry per CDR3 protein results from TCRdb running MiXCR on the reads. The data contain 210,000 or so distinct CDR3 sequences, around 6.2% of them seen just once; the ten biggest clones take up 5.5% to 8%. The specimen was PBMCs. This sequence was found in a human donor in good health (CMV status not recorded). Some clones in this sample may be carry-over from other donors' samples.

The CDR3 bases are TGTGCCAGCAGCCGCGGGACAGTGACTTCTGAAGCTTTCTTT. Its protein is CASSRGTVTSEAFF. J is TRBJ1-1 and V is TRBV3-1, with 7 positions matching TRBD1. Per germline, CDR1 LGHDT and CDR2 YNNKEL (reference sequence). The J segment lost 6 bases and the V segment lost 4 bases, leaving 8 bases of the junction unmatched. The CDR3 length is 14 residues.